The 23 T cell receptor beta chains presented below share a single source sample, sequenced in a study of T cells in Graves' hyperthyroidism and ophthalmopathy. Amplified regions were TCR beta CDR3 sequences from RNA transcripts. HTBI primers drove first-round RT-PCR of the TCR CDR3. TCRdb re-derived calls from the multiplex PCR reads in MiXCR, one entry per CDR3 protein. The data hold around 350,000 distinct CDR3 sequences, with 15% to 18% observed a single time. Sequencing was performed on blood. The receptors derive from a woman under 30 with Graves' hyperthyroidism that later progressed to Graves' ophthalmopathy.

This clonotype was found many times. The rearrangement uses TRBV20-1 and TRBJ1-5, with D possibly being TRBD1 (6 bases). The CDR3 consists of 15 residues. Trimming shortened V by 3 bases and J by 2 bases, and 14 bases separated the two germline ends. Per germline, CDR1 DFQATT and CDR2 SNEGSKA (reference sequence). The CDR3 region has the DNA TGCAGTGCTAGCACGGCAGGGGAGGGCAATCAGCCCCAGCATTTT. Amino acid sequence: CSASTAGEGNQPQHF.

About this clonotype: A clone one base away is much larger, so this may be a read error. This chain uses TRBV3-1 with TRBJ2-7; D is unresolved. The V gene's germline CDR1 is LGHDT and CDR2 YNNKEL (reference sequence). The CDR3 loop spans 13 amino acids. The CDR3 nucleotides are TGTGCCGGCAGCCCTTATAACTCCTACGAGCAGTACTTC. Translated, it gives CAGSPYNSYEQYF.

The rearrangement joins TRBV19 to TRBJ2-1; 11 positions match TRBD2. The CDR3 extends over 15 amino acids. Germline CDR1 is LNHDA and CDR2 is SQIVND (reference sequence). V was clipped by 7 bases and J by 6 bases; unmatched bases: 8. The CDR3 nucleotides read TGTGCCAGTACCCACCTTAGCGGGAGGGCCAATGAGCAGTTCTTC. Protein: CASTHLSGRANEQFF.

This clonotype was recorded a few times. The genes are TRBV4-1 and TRBJ1-1; 12 nucleotides align to TRBD1. CDR3 length: 20 residues. The germline V gene encodes CDR1 MGHRA and CDR2 YSYEKL. V lost 4 bases and J lost 0; bases outside the gene matches: 15. CDR3 DNA: TGCGCCAGCAGCCTTGAAACCGGGACAGGGGGCTGGGGAATGAACACTGAAGCTTTCTTT. This gives the protein CASSLETGTGGWGMNTEAFF.

This clonotype was observed many times. V gene TRBV2 combines with J gene TRBJ2-5; D uncertain. Germline V gene lookup returns CDR1 SNHLY and CDR2 FYNNEI. V gave up 7 bases and J gave up 2 bases, with 11 bases separating them. This CDR3 region has 13 residues. CDR3 nucleotides: TGTGCCAGCAACCTTAAATCACAAGAGACCCAGTACTTC. This translates into CASNLKSQETQYF.

Many counts were recorded for this clonotype. This chain links TRBV30 with TRBJ2-7; tentative D call: TRBD2 (6 bases). Germline V CDR1 and CDR2: GTSNPN, SVGIG (reference sequence). V lost 3 bases and J lost 3, with 15 bases in between. There are 14 residues in the CDR3. CDR3 DNA: TGTGCCTGGAGACTTCCGACTAGGAGCTACGAGCAGTACTTC. As protein: CAWRLPTRSYEQYF. The full variable domain, rest sourced from reference TRBV30 and TRBJ2-7, is SQTIHQWPATLVQPVGSPLSLECTVEGTSNPNLYWYRQAAGRGLQLLFYSVGIGQISSEVPQNLSASRPQDRQFILSSKKLLLSDSGFYLCAWRLPTRSYEQYFGPGTRLTVT.

This clonotype was recorded once. This sequence joins TRBV5-6 and TRBJ1-1; D is undetermined. Trimming cost V 0 bases and J 10 bases, with 13 bases left between them. This CDR3 comprises 13 residues. Germline V gene data show CDR1 as SGHDT and CDR2 as YYEEEE. CDR3 amino acids: CASSLASGLGAFF. DNA of the CDR3: TGTGCCAGCAGCTTGGCCTCCGGGCTGGGAGCTTTCTTT.

This clonotype was seen repeatedly, ten times or more. The rearrangement joins TRBV25-1 to TRBJ2-5; TRBD1 might be the D (5 bases). Trimming shortened V by 1 base and J by 2 bases, and 8 bases separated the two germline ends. This CDR3 comprises 14 residues. In germline, CDR1 is MGHDK, CDR2 SYGVNS. The CDR3 sequence is CASSEWQGQETQYF. The CDR3 DNA follows: TGTGCCAGCAGTGAATGGCAGGGTCAAGAGACCCAGTACTTC.

This clonotype was recorded a few times. A much larger clone lies a single base off, so this may be a read error. This chain links TRBV20-1 with TRBJ2-7, with 9 positions matching TRBD1. The CDR3 has 13 residues. The germline CDR1 and CDR2 sequences are DFQATT and SNEGSKA (reference sequence). J gave up 0 bases and V 4 bases, and 1 base lay outside the gene matches. CDR3 amino acids: CSAMTGGSYEQYF. In DNA, the CDR3 is TGCAGTGCTATGACAGGGGGCTCCTACGAGCAGTACTTC.

This clonotype was detected many times. V usage is TRBV27 and J usage is TRBJ1-2; 11 nucleotides match TRBD1. The ends lost 5 bases at V and 4 bases at J; junction bases unmatched: 6. Germline V lookup: CDR1 MNHEY, CDR2 SMNVEV (reference sequence). CDR3 length equals 15 residues. This CDR3 reads CASSPGTGGGYGYTF. The DNA for the CDR3 is TGTGCCAGCAGTCCCGGGACAGGGGGTGGCTATGGCTACACCTTC.

This clonotype was recorded at least ten times. V usage is TRBV20-1 and J usage is TRBJ2-3, with no clear D. This CDR3 has 15 residues. The V gene's germline CDR1 is DFQATT and CDR2 SNEGSKA (reference sequence). Trimming removed 6 bases from V and 3 bases from J, with 19 bases in between. Here the CDR3 reads CSAVVGLYQTDTQYF. In DNA form, the CDR3 reads TGCAGTGCCGTCGTAGGCCTTTACCAAACAGATACGCAGTATTTT.

This clonotype came up many times. The chain recombines TRBV30 with TRBJ2-7; 7 nucleotides align to TRBD1. The CDR3 spans 14 residues. Germline loops: CDR1 GTSNPN, CDR2 SVGIG (reference sequence). Losses at the gene ends were 0 bases for V and 2 bases for J; bases not matched to a gene: 4. The CDR3 region has the DNA TGTGCCTGGAGTGTGTACAGGGGCCCCTACGAGCAGTACTTC. It encodes CAWSVYRGPYEQYF.

The chain has TRBV10-3 and TRBJ2-2, with D unclear. Germline-derived CDR1 and CDR2 are ENHRY and SYGVKD. This CDR3 has 13 amino acids. Trimming removed 4 bases from V and 4 bases from J, with 7 bases in between. CDR3 region: CAISGGRTGELFF. CDR3 nucleotides: TGTGCCATCAGTGGAGGCCGCACCGGGGAGCTGTTTTTT.

This clonotype was seen a single time. This may be a read error: a much more frequent sequence differs by one nucleotide. V and J are TRBV27 and TRBJ2-7, with D perhaps TRBD2 (6 bases). V shed 2 bases and J shed 1 base, with 12 bases lying between them. The CDR3 length is 15 residues. The germline CDR1 and CDR2 sequences are MNHEY and SMNVEV (reference sequence). As DNA, the CDR3 is TGTGCCAGCAGTTTAGAAAACGGGGGATCCTACGAGCAGTACTTC. Encoded protein: CASSLENGGSYEQYF.

V gene TRBV5-1 combines with J gene TRBJ2-7; D may match TRBD1 or TRBD2 (5 bases each). The CDR3 is 14 residues long. V lost 0 bases and J 9 bases, leaving 16 bases between the germline ends. The germline V gene encodes CDR1 SGHRS and CDR2 YFSETQ. CDR3 bases: TGCGCCAGCAGCTTGGAGGGACGGGGATCTGGGCAGTACTTC. Protein: CASSLEGRGSGQYF.

The table lists this clonotype with many counts. The V and J genes are TRBV12-5 and TRBJ2-7; D possibly corresponds to TRBD2 (6 bases). The CDR3 sequence is 17 residues long. The ends were cut back, 2 bases at V and 2 bases at J, with 19 bases in the middle. Germline V gives CDR1 LGHNT, CDR2 FRNRAP. This CDR3 reads CASGLQLSRDSTYEQYF. The CDR3 DNA follows: TGTGCTAGTGGTTTGCAACTCTCCCGGGACTCCACCTACGAGCAGTACTTC.

This clonotype was detected many times. The chain employs TRBV27 and TRBJ1-1, with 9 bases identical to TRBD1. From germline, CDR1 is MNHEY and CDR2 SMNVEV (reference sequence). The V and J ends lost 6 bases and 6 bases, in that order; junction bases with no gene match: 8. The CDR3 totals 14 residues. The CDR3 DNA is TGTGCCAGCAGAAAAACAGGGGGCATCGCTGAAGCTTTCTTT. Translating gives CASRKTGGIAEAFF.

Many counts were recorded for this clonotype. V gene TRBV2 combines with J gene TRBJ2-1, with TRBD2 as a possible D gene (5 bases). Germline V gene sequence: CDR1 SNHLY, CDR2 FYNNEI. CDR3 size: 16 residues. V was trimmed by 0 bases and J by 8 bases, leaving 17 bases between them. For the CDR3, the DNA is TGTGCCAGCAGTGAAGCGCTCTGGGGAGTGGTCTATGAGCAGTTCTTC. Translation: CASSEALWGVVYEQFF.

This clonotype was observed many times. This sequence joins TRBV7-2 and TRBJ2-7; 8 bases are shared with TRBD1. This CDR3 contains 14 residues. Germline V CDR1 and CDR2: SGHTA, FQGNSA. Trimming cost V 5 bases and J 7 bases; bases outside gene matches: 10. CDR3 in DNA: TGTGCCAGCAGCGTGTGGCAGGGGGCGGGTGAGCAGTACTTC. Encoded protein: CASSVWQGAGEQYF.

This clonotype was detected only a few times. The rearrangement uses TRBV15 and TRBJ1-1, with D unclear. V was shortened by 1 base and J by 6 bases, with 3 bases between the two germline ends. CDR1 is LNHNV and CDR2 is YYDKDF in the germline V gene (reference sequence). This CDR3 spans 11 amino acids. In DNA, the CDR3 is TGTGCCACCAGCAGAGTTTCTGAAGCTTTCTTT. Translated, it gives CATSRVSEAFF.

This clonotype appeared a few times. The chain links TRBV6-5 to TRBJ2-1; D possibly uses TRBD1 or TRBD2 (6 bases each). This CDR3 has 19 residues. Trimming removed 2 bases from V and 2 bases from J, with 22 bases in between. From germline, CDR1 is MNHEY and CDR2 SVGAGI. The CDR3, as DNA: TGTGCCAGCAGTTACCTTCCGAGGAATGAGGGGGGACCCTACAATGAGCAGTTCTTC. It is translated as CASSYLPRNEGGPYNEQFF.

This clonotype was seen repeatedly, ten times or more. The rearrangement joins TRBV2 to TRBJ2-7; D might be TRBD2 (5 bases). Germline CDR1 and CDR2: SNHLY and FYNNEI. V lost 4 bases and J lost 5, with 9 bases in between. This CDR3 has 12 amino acids. CDR3 protein: CASSVVGDEQYF. In DNA, the CDR3 is TGTGCCAGCAGTGTCGTCGGGGACGAGCAGTACTTC.

This clonotype showed up just a few times. J is TRBJ1-3 and V is TRBV30; no reliable D call. Trimming took off 6 bases at V and 0 bases at J, with 3 bases between the two ends. Germline CDR1 GTSNPN, CDR2 SVGIG (reference sequence). CDR3 size: 11 residues. The CDR3 spells CACLSGNTIYF. The CDR3 DNA reads as TGTGCCTGTCTCTCTGGAAACACCATATATTTT.